Detailed here is one TCR beta chain. Clones were read by immunoSEQ multiplex PCR, and TCRdb kept only the in-frame ones, dropping some. The table has about 94,000 clones, about three quarters seen once. This sample was included in a study of blood T cell repertoires in COVID-19. CDR3 length: 14 residues. Per germline, CDR1 SGHRS and CDR2 YFSETQ. The V end lost 3 bases, the J end lost 3 bases, and 13 bases lay between the germline ends. This clonotype originated in a human donor in a cohort sampled during active COVID-19. The specimen sequenced was peripheral blood. The chain couples TRBV5-1 to TRBJ2-7; tentatively, D is TRBD1 (6 bases). In nucleotides, the CDR3 is TGCGCCAGCAGCTGGCAGACAGGTTACTACGAGCAGTACTTC. Translated: CASSWQTGYYEQYF.